The source of this T cell receptor beta chain is a study of blood T cell repertoires in COVID-19. At the level of the study: Material from acute and convalescent COVID-19 was sourced from the United States, Italy and Spain.

CDR1 and CDR2 from the germline V gene are SGHKS and YYEKEE (reference sequence). This CDR3 comprises 16 residues. V gave up 3 bases and J gave up 6 bases; unmatched junction bases: 10. Some clones are missing from TCRdb's copy, which holds only in-frame ones; the method was immunoSEQ multiplex PCR. The sample comprises about 160,000 clones, roughly 84% of which are singletons, and 14% rests with the top ten. Input material: peripheral blood. This sequence was found in a man between 18 and 29 years old with active or convalescent COVID-19. The rearrangement links TRBV5-5 to TRBJ2-1, with 9 positions matching TRBD2. The CDR3 loop is CASSSNSGRGINEQFF. Written as DNA, the CDR3 is TGTGCCAGCAGCTCAAATAGCGGGAGAGGGATCAATGAGCAGTTCTTC.